Detailed here is one TCR beta chain. This sample is drawn from a study of PD-L1 blockade in urothelial cancer. From germline, CDR1 is MNHNS and CDR2 SASEGT. The length of the CDR3 is 12 residues. V was shortened by 6 bases and J by 7 bases, with 10 bases between the two germline ends. Method: immunoSEQ multiplex PCR; TCRdb's copy keeps in-frame clones and lacks some. The table has about 76,000 clones, around 90% seen once. As to time point: peripheral blood 6 weeks after treatment start. The TCR was taken from a woman older than 75 with urothelial cancer. The genes are TRBV6-1 and TRBJ1-5; no definite D call. Sequences were derived from PBMCs, sampled around atezolizumab (anti-PD-L1) treatment. The CDR3 nucleotides read TGTGCCAGCAGCCTGGCTGTGCAGCCCCAGCATTTT. It codes for CASSLAVQPQHF.